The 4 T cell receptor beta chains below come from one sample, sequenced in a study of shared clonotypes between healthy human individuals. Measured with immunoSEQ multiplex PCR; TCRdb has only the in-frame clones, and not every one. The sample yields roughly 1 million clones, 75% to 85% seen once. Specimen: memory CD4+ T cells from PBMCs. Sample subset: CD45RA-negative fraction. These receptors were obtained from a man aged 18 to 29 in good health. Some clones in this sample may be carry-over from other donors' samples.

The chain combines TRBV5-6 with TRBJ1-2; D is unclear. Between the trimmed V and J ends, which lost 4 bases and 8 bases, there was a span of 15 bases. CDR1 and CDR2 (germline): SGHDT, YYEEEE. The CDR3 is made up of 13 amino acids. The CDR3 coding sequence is TGTGCCAGCAGCCCGCGAAGGAGGACGGGCTACACCTTC. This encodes CASSPRRRTGYTF. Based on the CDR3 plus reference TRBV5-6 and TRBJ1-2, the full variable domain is DAGVTQSPTHLIKTRGQQVTLRCSPKSGHDTVSWYQQALGQGPQFIFQYYEEEERQRGNFPDRFSGHQFPNYSSELNVNALLLGDSALYLCASSPRRRTGYTFGSGTRLTVV.

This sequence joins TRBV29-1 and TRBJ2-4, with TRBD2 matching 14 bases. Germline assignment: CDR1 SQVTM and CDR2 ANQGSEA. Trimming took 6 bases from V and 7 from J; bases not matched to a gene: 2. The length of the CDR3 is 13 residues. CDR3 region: CSVRLAGGNIQYF. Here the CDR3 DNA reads TGCAGCGTCCGACTAGCGGGAGGGAACATTCAGTACTTC.

The DNA for the CDR3 is TGCGCCAGCGCCGCCCGGGTTTCCACAGATACGCAGTATTTT. It specifies CASAARVSTDTQYF. This rearrangement joins TRBV10-2 to TRBJ2-3, with D uncertain. Trimming took off 8 bases at V and 2 bases at J, with 14 bases between the two ends. Germline values: CDR1 WSHSY, CDR2 SAAADI. There are 14 residues in the CDR3.

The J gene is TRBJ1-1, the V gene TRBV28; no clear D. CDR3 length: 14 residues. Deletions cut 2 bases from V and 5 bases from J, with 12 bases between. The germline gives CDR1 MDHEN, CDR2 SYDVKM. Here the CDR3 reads CASSLRPGWTEAFF. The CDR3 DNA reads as TGTGCCAGCAGTTTAAGACCGGGTTGGACTGAAGCTTTCTTT.